This TCR beta chain came from a study of OX40 agonist ivuxolimab in advanced cancers. Study-level points and caveats: With doses of 0.1 to 3.0 mg/kg, CD4+ and CD8+ blood T cells had undergone clonal expansion by week 6.

A note on this clone: Its antigen is as yet unknown.

CDR1 is SGHDN, CDR2 FVKESK, per germline. The ends were cut back, 5 bases at V and 4 bases at J, with 14 bases in the middle. The CDR3 is 14 residues long. Clones were sequenced by immunoSEQ multiplex PCR, and TCRdb holds only the in-frame ones, with some missing. The repertoire has over 60,000 clones, around 86% of them found once; the top ten carry under 0.75%. This chain joins TRBV14 and TRBJ1-2, with D uncertain. The sample here was CD4+ or CD8+ T cells sorted from blood, taken in a trial of the OX40 agonist ivuxolimab. This receptor was obtained from an adult with an advanced solid tumor such as melanoma, head and neck, liver or kidney cancer. In DNA, the CDR3 is TGTGCCAGCAGCGGCGGGTTCCTGACCTATGGCTACACCTTC. It yields the protein CASSGGFLTYGYTF. The full variable domain, in which reference TRBV14 and TRBJ1-2 provide the parts outside the CDR3, is EAGVTQFPSHSVIEKGQTVTLRCDPISGHDNLYWYRRVMGKEIKFLLHFVKESKQDESGMPNNRFLAERTGGTYSTLKVQPAELEDSGVYFCASSGGFLTYGYTFGSGTRLTVV.